This is a list of T cell receptor beta chains from one sample in a study of cytomegalovirus exposure and HLA in healthy donors. Produced via immunoSEQ multiplex PCR; TCRdb's table is partial and in-frame only. The sample records 130,000 to 150,000 clones, 75% to 85% being singletons. Sequencing was performed on PBMCs. These receptors all come from a man aged 40-49 years in good health and CMV-seronegative. CDR3s include the opening cysteine and the closing phenylalanine or tryptophan. The D gene is left open where the match is weak. Size values are once, few and many counts, or a class for expanded clones, and some rows have none.

j_call d_call v_call clone_size cdr3_nt cdr3_aa
TRBJ1-4 TRBD1 TRBV5-1 . TGCGCCAGCAGCCCCGTCGGGGACAGAAGCGAAAAACTGTTTTTT CASSPVGDRSEKLFF
TRBJ2-5 . TRBV5-1 . TGCGCCAGCAGCTTGTTCCAGGGTTTAGAGACCCAGTACTTC CASSLFQGLETQYF
TRBJ2-1 TRBD1 TRBV4-1 . TGCGCCAGCAGCCAGCCTAGTGGGGACAGGGGGCGTGGGGGGGTGGACAATGAGCAGTTCTTC CASSQPSGDRGRGGVDNEQFF
TRBJ2-2 TRBD2 TRBV7-9 . TGTGCCAGCAGCCGAGCGGGGGGGAACACCGGGGAGCTGTTTTTT CASSRAGGNTGELFF
TRBJ1-5 TRBD1 TRBV6-5 . TGTGCCAGCAGTTCCAACACAGGGGTCAATCAGCCCCAGCATTTT CASSSNTGVNQPQHF
TRBJ1-2 . TRBV19 . TGTGCCAGTAGAAGGGGCGTGGGTGGCTACACCTTC CASRRGVGGYTF
TRBJ1-1 . TRBV27 . TGTGCCAGCAGCTTGTCGCAGGCGAACACTGAAGCTTTCTTT CASSLSQANTEAFF
TRBJ2-3 TRBD2 TRBV5-1 . TGCGCCAGCAGCTCCAGGACTAGCGGCACAGATACGCAGTATTTT CASSSRTSGTDTQYF
TRBJ2-7 TRBD1 TRBV28 . TGTGCCAGCAGGGGGGGACAGGCCAGCTCCTACGAGCAGTACTTC CASRGGQASSYEQYF
TRBJ1-4 . TRBV5-1 . TGCGCCAGCAGCTCGTCTACTATTAATGAAAAACTGTTTTTT CASSSSTINEKLFF
TRBJ2-3 . TRBV6-6 . TGTGCCAGCAGTTACTCAGCGGCCCCCCCCACAGATACGCAGTATTTT CASSYSAAPPTDTQYF
TRBJ2-7 . TRBV5-1 . TGCGCCAGCACCCCCGGGGGGCCAAACGAGCAGTACTTC CASTPGGPNEQYF
TRBJ2-3 . TRBV9 . TGTGCCAGCAGCGCCTTCGGGGACTCCGTAGGTGCGCAGTATTTT CASSAFGDSVGAQYF
TRBJ2-6 . TRBV15 . TGTGCCACCAGCAGAGATTCTGGGGGGTCTGGGGCCAACGTCCTGACTTTC CATSRDSGGSGANVLTF
TRBJ2-7 . TRBV6-5 few TGTGCCAGCAGTTCGACTCGCTACGAGCAGTACTTC CASSSTRYEQYF